This record concerns one TCR beta chain sequence. Its binding antigen is unknown. No much larger clone is present one base from it, and per-base qualities are unavailable. The CDR3 regions of human TCRbeta chains were analyzed by immunosequencing. The paper's processing steps were these. Repertoire TCRs were checked for matches against a reference library of SARS-CoV-2-specific TCRs that had been generated using the MIRA antigen-specificity platform. Breadth was defined as the fraction of unique TCRs that were SARS-CoV-2-associated, and depth was defined as the fraction of total T cells that were SARS-CoV-2-associated. Using the MIRA data, each spike-specific TCR was assigned both to the spike region to which the TCR was reactive and to a CD4 or CD8 class. Log10-transformed breadth and depth values were compared by one-way ANOVA with Sidak's multiple comparisons tests. TCRdb stores this immuneACCESS table with in-frame sequences only. Part of the clones is absent; in the studies checked, under half of the shortfall reflects unresolved V genes, and no reason is known for the rest. From that table come the V and J calls and clone size; the DNA was used to work out D and trimming. Across this sample there are 140,000 to 150,000 clones, with just over 90% seen only once. The ten biggest clones cover under 2% of the sample.

Per the publication, the time point label means: baseline before first vaccination. Vaccinee samples came from UK trials COV001 and COV002, including a single-blind randomized controlled phase 2/3 trial of AZD1222 (ChAdOx1 nCoV-19) in healthy adults. Trial participant PBMC samples were collected at day 0 and day 28 after the second dose for TCRbeta chain sequencing. These data belong to a study of T cell responses to AZD1222 COVID-19 vaccine (dated by TCRdb to the early 2020s). For the study in its entirety: AZD1222 recipients given second doses at about 4 weeks or at about 12 weeks were pooled, since spike-specific TCR depth and breadth were not found to differ between the two schedules. Trial participants were enrolled by age into 18-55, 56-69 and 70-plus year subgroups, with 148, 28 and 57 TCR-sequenced participants respectively. A total of 233 trial participants underwent TCR sequencing, of whom some 210 received two doses of AZD1222 and about 25 received two doses of the MenACWY control vaccine. Results and caveats for the whole study, not just this receptor: A significant rise in spike-specific TCR breadth and depth was observed after two AZD1222 doses relative to day 0 and relative to MenACWY recipients. Vaccine-associated CD4 TCRs spanned the whole spike protein, with dominant responses in regions 160-218 and 743-854. In the small 56-69-year group, the increase in depth fell short of significance, most likely because of low power. Only five or six AZD1222 recipients were SARS-CoV-2 seropositive at baseline, limiting conclusions about previously exposed vaccinees. Reportedly, close to half of the unique spike-specific TCRs recognized epitopes lying outside the regions that are mutated in the B.1.351 and B.1.1.7 variants. No day 14 peak-response samples were available, so repertoires were characterized only after the peak T cell response. Participants were mostly white British and included more females than males, and it was suggested by the authors that clonal diversity may have been underestimated.

The specimen comprised peripheral blood, sampled on day 0 of AZD1222 vaccination. The TCR comes from an adult in good health.

CDR3 sequence: CASSRGSDLSGNTIYF. DNA sequence: TGTGCCAGCAGCCGCGGGTCGGACCTTTCTGGAAACACCATATATTTT. Recombination linked TRBV5-5 to TRBJ1-3, with the identity of the D gene unclear. CDR1 and CDR2, per the germline V gene (reference sequence), are SGHKS and YYEKEE. V gives up 4 bases and J gives up 1 base, and the segment between their germline ends measures 15 bases. The CDR3 has 16 amino acids, counting the end cysteine and phenylalanine. Solely the CDR3 DNA is kept, with 48 bases framed from the first base.